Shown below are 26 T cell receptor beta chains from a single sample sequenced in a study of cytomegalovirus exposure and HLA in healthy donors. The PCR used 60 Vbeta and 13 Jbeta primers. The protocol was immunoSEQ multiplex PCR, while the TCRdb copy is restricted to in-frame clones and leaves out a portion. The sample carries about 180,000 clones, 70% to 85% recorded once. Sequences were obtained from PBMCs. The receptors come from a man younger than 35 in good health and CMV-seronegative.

The chain's CDR3 is CATSSYQDRGHEQYF. CDR3 DNA: TGTGCCACCAGCAGTTATCAGGACAGGGGCCACGAGCAGTACTTC. The V gene is TRBV15, the J gene TRBJ2-5, with 9 bases lining up with TRBD1. Matching the DNA end better, TRBJ2-7 makes the J call doubtful. The CDR3 runs 15 residues. Per germline, CDR1 LNHNV and CDR2 YYDKDF (reference sequence).

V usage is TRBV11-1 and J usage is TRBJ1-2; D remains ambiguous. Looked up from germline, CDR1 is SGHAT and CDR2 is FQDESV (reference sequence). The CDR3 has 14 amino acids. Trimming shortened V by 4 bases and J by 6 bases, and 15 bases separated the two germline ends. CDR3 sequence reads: CASSSMAGDNGYTF. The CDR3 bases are TGTGCCAGCAGCTCCATGGCCGGCGACAATGGCTACACCTTC.

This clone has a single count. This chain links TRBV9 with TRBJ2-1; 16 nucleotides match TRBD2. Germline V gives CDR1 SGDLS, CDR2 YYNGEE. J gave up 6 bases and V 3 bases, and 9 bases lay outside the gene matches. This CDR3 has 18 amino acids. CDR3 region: CASSAAGTSGRALNEQFF. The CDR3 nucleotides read TGTGCCAGCAGCGCCGCCGGGACTAGCGGGAGGGCCCTCAATGAGCAGTTCTTC.

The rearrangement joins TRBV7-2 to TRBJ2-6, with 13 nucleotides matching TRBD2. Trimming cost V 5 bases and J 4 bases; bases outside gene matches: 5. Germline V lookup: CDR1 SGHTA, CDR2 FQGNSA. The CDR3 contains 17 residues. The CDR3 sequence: CASSRLAGGTGANVLTF. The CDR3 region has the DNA TGTGCCAGCAGCCGACTAGCGGGGGGAACCGGGGCCAACGTCCTGACTTTC.

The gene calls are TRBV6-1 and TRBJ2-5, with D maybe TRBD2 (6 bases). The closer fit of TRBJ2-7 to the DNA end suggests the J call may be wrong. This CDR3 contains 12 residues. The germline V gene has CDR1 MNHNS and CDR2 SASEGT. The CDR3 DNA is TGTGCCTCGGAGGGTTTTGGGTACGAGCAGTACTTC. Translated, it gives CASEGFGYEQYF.

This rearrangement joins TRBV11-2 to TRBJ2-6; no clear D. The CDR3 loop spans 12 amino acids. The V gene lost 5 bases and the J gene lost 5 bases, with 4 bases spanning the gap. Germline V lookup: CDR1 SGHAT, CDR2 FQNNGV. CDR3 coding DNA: TGTGCCAGCAGCCTATGGGCCAACGTCCTGACTTTC. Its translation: CASSLWANVLTF.

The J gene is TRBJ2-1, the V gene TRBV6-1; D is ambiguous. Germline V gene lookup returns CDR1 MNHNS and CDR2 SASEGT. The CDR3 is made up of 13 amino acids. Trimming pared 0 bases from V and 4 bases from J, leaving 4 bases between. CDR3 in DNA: TGTGCCAGCAGTGAAGCCAGGTACAATGAGCAGTTCTTC. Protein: CASSEARYNEQFF.

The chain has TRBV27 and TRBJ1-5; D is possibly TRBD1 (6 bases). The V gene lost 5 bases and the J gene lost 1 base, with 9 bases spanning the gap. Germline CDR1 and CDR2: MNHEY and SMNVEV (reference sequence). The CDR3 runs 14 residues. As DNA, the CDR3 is TGTGCCAGCAGTCTTCAGGGGAGCAATCAGCCCCAGCATTTT. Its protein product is CASSLQGSNQPQHF.

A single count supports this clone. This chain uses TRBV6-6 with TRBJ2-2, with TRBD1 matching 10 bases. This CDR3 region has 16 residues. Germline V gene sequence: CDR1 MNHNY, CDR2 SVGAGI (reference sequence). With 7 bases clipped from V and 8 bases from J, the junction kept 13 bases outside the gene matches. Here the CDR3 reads CASTDRDRGSGGELFF. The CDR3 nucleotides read TGTGCCAGCACCGACCGGGACAGGGGATCTGGTGGGGAGCTGTTTTTT.

The CDR3 loop reads CASSSRRDYEQYF. For the CDR3, the DNA is TGTGCCAGCAGCTCCCGGAGAGATTACGAGCAGTACTTC. This chain connects TRBV7-2 to TRBJ2-7, with no clear D. Looked up from germline, CDR1 is SGHTA and CDR2 is FQGNSA. This CDR3 has 13 amino acids. V was cut by 4 bases and J by 4 bases, with 11 bases left in between.

The CDR3 reads CAWSVHRHGDTQYF. The DNA of the CDR3 is TGTGCCTGGAGTGTGCACAGGCATGGGGATACGCAGTATTTT. This chain links TRBV30 with TRBJ2-3, with D maybe TRBD1 (5 bases). Germline CDR1 is GTSNPN and CDR2 is SVGIG (reference sequence). The CDR3 extends over 14 amino acids. The V end lost 0 bases, the J end lost 6 bases, and 13 bases lay between the germline ends.

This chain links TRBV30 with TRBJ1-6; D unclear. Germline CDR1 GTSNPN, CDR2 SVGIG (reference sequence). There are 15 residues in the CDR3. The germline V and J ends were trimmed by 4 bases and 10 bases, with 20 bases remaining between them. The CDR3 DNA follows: TGTGCCTGGACCCCGGAGATGTGGACGGGATCACCCCTCCACTTT. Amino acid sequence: CAWTPEMWTGSPLHF.

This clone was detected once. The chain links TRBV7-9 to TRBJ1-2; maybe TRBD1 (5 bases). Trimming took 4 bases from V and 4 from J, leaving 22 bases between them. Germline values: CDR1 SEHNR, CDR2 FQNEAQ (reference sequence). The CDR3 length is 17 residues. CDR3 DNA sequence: TGTGCCAGCAGCTATTTGGGATCGCAGGGAACCCCCTATGGCTACACCTTC. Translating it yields CASSYLGSQGTPYGYTF.

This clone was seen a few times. The CDR3 DNA reads TGTGCCATCAGTGAGTCTTTGAGTGGAGCTTTCTTT. Protein product: CAISESLSGAFF. This chain joins TRBV10-3 and TRBJ1-1; no definite D call. Germline lookup yields CDR1 ENHRY and CDR2 SYGVKD. This CDR3 has 12 amino acids. Trimming left V 0 bases short and J 10 bases short, with 9 bases between.

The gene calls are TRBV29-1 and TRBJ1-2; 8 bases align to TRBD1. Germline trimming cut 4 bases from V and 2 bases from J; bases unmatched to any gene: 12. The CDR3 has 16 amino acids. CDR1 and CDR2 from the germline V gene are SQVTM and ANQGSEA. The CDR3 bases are TGCAGCGTTGGGCGACAGGGGAGCTCCTACAACTATGGCTACACCTTC. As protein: CSVGRQGSSYNYGYTF.

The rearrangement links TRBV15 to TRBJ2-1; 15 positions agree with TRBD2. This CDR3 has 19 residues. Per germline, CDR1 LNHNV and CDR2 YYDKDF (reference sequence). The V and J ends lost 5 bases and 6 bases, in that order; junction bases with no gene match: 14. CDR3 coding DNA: TGTGCCACCAGCTCTGGACTAGCGGGAGGGCCAGCAGACGGCAATGAGCAGTTCTTC. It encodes CATSSGLAGGPADGNEQFF.

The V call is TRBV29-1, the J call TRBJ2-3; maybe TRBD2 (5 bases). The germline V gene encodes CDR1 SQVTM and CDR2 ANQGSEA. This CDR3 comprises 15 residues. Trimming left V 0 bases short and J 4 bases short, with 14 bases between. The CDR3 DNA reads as TGCAGCGTTGAAGATCGAAGGAGTAGCGCAGATACGCAGTATTTT. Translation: CSVEDRRSSADTQYF.

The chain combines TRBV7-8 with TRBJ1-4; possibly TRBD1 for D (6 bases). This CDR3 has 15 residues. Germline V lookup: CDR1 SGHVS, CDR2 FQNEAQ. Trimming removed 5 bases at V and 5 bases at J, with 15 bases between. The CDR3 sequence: CASSPRGQQNEKLFF. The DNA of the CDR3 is TGTGCCAGCAGCCCCAGAGGACAGCAGAATGAAAAACTGTTTTTT. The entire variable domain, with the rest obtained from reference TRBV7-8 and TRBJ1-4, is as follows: GAGVSQSPRYKVAKRGQDVALRCDPISGHVSLFWYQQALGQGPEFLTYFQNEAQLDKSGLPSDRFFAERPEGSVSTLKIQRTQQEDSAVYLCASSPRGQQNEKLFFGSGTQLSVL.

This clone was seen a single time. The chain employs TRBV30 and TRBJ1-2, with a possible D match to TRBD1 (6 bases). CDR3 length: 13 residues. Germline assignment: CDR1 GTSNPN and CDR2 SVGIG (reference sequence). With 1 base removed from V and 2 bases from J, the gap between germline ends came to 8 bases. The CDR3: CAWSGQGNYGYTF. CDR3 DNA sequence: TGTGCCTGGAGTGGCCAGGGGAACTATGGCTACACCTTC.

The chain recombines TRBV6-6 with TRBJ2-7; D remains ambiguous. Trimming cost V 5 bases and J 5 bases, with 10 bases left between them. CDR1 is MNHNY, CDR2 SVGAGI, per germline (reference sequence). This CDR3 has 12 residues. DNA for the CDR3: TGTGCCAGCAGTATCCCAGGCGACGAGCAGTACTTC. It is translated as CASSIPGDEQYF.

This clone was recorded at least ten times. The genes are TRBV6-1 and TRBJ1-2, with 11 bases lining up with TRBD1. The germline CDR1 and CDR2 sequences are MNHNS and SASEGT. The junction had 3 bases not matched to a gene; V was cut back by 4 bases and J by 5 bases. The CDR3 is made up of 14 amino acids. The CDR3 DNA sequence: TGTGCCAGCAGTGCTGGACAGGGGGCGTATGGCTACACCTTC. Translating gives CASSAGQGAYGYTF.

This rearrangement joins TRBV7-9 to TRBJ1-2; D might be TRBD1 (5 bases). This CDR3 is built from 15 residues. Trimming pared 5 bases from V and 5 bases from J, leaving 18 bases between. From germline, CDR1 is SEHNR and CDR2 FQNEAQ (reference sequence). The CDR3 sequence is CASSGDGHPRYGYTF. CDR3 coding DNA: TGTGCCAGCAGCGGTGACGGACACCCCCGGTATGGCTACACCTTC.

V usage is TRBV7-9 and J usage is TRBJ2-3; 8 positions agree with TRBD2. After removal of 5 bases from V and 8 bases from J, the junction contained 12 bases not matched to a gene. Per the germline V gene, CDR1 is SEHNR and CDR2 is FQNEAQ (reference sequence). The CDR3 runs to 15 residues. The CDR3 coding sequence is TGTGCCAGCAGCAGTGGACTAGCTGCTGGGGGTACGCAGTATTTT. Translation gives CASSSGLAAGGTQYF.

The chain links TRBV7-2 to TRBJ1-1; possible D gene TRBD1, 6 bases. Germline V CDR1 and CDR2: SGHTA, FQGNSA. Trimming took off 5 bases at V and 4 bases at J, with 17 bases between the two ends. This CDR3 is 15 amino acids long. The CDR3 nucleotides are TGTGCCAGCAGCCCCCACAGGGTCCGCAGCACTGAAGCTTTCTTT. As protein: CASSPHRVRSTEAFF.

CDR3 bases: TGCGCCAGCAGCTCAAGGGGGCCTAATGAAAAACTGTTTTTT. Amino acids: CASSSRGPNEKLFF. This chain joins TRBV5-1 and TRBJ1-4; TRBD1 aligns across 7 bases. Trimming at V came to 3 bases and at J to 3 bases, leaving 2 bases not matched to a gene. Germline CDR1 is SGHRS and CDR2 is YFSETQ. The CDR3 runs 14 residues.

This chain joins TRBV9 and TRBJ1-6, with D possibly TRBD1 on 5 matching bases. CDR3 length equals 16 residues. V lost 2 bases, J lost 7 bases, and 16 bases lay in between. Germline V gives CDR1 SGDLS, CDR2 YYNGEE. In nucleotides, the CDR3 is TGTGCCAGCAGCGTGGGGGGGACTGAGGCCAATTCACCCCTCCACTTT. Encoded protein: CASSVGGTEANSPLHF.